This T cell receptor (beta chain) derives from a study of OX40 agonist ivuxolimab in advanced cancers. The wider study: Patients' therapy was ivuxolimab, an antibody that acts as an agonist of OX40 (CD134). Patients receiving dose escalation had hepatocellular carcinoma, melanoma, renal cell or head and neck cancer. Overall study results and limits: No antigen was identified for the clonally expanded peripheral T cells.

About this clone: Its antigen remains unknown.

Assay: immunoSEQ multiplex PCR; the TCRdb copy retains only in-frame clones and omits some. Of approximately 69,000 clones in the sample, approximately 83% were seen once. Peripheral blood came from all dose cohorts at three timepoints. This CDR3 has 12 residues. Germline V gives CDR1 SQVTM, CDR2 ANQGSEA. V gave up 4 bases and J gave up 8 bases, with 14 bases separating them. The V and J genes are TRBV29-1 and TRBJ1-2; tentative D call: TRBD1 (6 bases). The TCR sequence derives from an adult with an advanced solid tumor such as melanoma, head and neck, liver or kidney cancer. The sequenced sample was CD4+ or CD8+ T cells sorted from blood, obtained in a trial of the OX40 agonist ivuxolimab. The CDR3 protein is CSVGGPTGGYTF. The CDR3 DNA sequence: TGCAGCGTTGGGGGACCGACAGGCGGCTACACCTTC.